The text below deals with one T cell receptor beta chain. Its target is unknown. This specimen belongs to a study of response to subunit inactivated influenza vaccine. The CDR3 length is 12 residues. The V and J ends lost 4 bases and 6 bases respectively, with 9 bases between them. Germline CDR1 SGHTA, CDR2 FQGNSA. Study findings and constraints: Each seasonal flu vaccination may recruit only limited new T cells, authors suggested.

TCRdb reprocessed the RT-PCR reads with MiXCR, giving one entry per CDR3 protein. The sample has around 190,000 distinct CDR3 sequences, approximately 8.7% seen once. The chain recombines TRBV7-2 with TRBJ1-2; D is unclear. This TCR was recovered from a man in his fifties who received an inactivated influenza vaccine. Sequences were derived from non-naive T cells sorted from PBMCs, sampled on the day of vaccination. The DNA of the CDR3 is TGTGCCAGCAGCTACCTTTACGATGGCTACACCTTC. This encodes CASSYLYDGYTF.